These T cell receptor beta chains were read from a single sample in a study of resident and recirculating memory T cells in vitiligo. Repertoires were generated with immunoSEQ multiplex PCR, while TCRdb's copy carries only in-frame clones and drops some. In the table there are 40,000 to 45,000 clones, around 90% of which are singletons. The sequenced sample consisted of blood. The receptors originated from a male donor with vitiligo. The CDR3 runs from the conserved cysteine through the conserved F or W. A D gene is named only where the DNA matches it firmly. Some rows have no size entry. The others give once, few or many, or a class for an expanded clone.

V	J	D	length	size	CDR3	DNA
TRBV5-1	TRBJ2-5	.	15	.	CASSLGRGAEETQYF	TGCGCCAGCAGCTTGGGTCGGGGGGCCGAGGAGACCCAGTACTTC
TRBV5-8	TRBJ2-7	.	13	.	CASSLTVSYEQYF	TGTGCCAGCAGCTTGACGGTTTCTTACGAGCAGTACTTC
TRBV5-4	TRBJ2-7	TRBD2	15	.	CASSLVLSGGYEQYF	TGTGCCAGCAGCTTGGTGTTAAGCGGGGGGTACGAGCAGTACTTC
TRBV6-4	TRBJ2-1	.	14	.	CASSASGGRVEQFF	TGTGCCAGCAGTGCCTCCGGGGGGCGCGTCGAGCAGTTCTTC
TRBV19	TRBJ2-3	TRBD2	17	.	CASSLRPIAGSTDTQYF	TGTGCCAGTAGTCTCCGCCCCATAGCGGGGAGCACAGATACGCAGTATTTT
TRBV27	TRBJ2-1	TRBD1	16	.	CASSLSGTGGRNEQFF	TGTGCCAGCAGTTTATCCGGGACAGGGGGCCGCAATGAGCAGTTCTTC
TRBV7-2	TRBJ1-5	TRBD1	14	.	CASSPRTGDQPQHF	TGTGCCAGCAGCCCGAGGACAGGGGATCAGCCCCAGCATTTT
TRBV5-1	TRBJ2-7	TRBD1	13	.	CASSGGQVYEQYF	TGCGCCAGCAGCGGGGGACAGGTTTACGAGCAGTACTTC
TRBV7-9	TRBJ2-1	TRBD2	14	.	CASSSSGAYNEQFF	TGTGCCAGCAGCTCTAGCGGGGCCTACAATGAGCAGTTCTTC
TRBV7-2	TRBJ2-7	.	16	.	CASSLVSASVPTEQYF	TGTGCCAGCAGCTTAGTGTCGGCCAGCGTTCCCACCGAGCAGTACTTC
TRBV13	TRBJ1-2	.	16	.	CASSHTRDSGLYGYTF	TGTGCCAGCAGCCATACTCGGGACTCCGGGCTCTATGGCTACACCTTC
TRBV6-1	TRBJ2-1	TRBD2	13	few	CASSRASGYEQFF	TGTGCCAGCAGTAGGGCTAGCGGGTATGAGCAGTTCTTC
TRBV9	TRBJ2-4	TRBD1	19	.	CASSVEGAGSLPAKNIQYF	TGTGCCAGCAGCGTAGAGGGGGCGGGTTCCCTTCCAGCCAAAAACATTCAGTACTTC
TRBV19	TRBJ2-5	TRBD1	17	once	CASSMPSRRGLPETQYF	TGTGCCAGTAGTATGCCCTCGCGCAGGGGGTTACCAGAGACCCAGTACTTC